The clone carrying this TCR beta chain came up a few times. Its cognate antigen is unknown. A second PCR, run for about 7 to 12 cycles, used a sample-barcoded 5' primer plus a J-beta primer mix. TCRdb reprocessed the 5' RACE reads with MiXCR, giving one entry per CDR3 protein. The repertoire includes about 780,000 distinct CDR3 sequences, about 47% of them detected once, and 15% to 20% sits in the top ten. Total RNA was extracted at no less than 5.5 micrograms per sample. The data originate from a study of blood T cells in healthy people across ages. Whole-study findings and limits: A strong correlation was found between TCR beta diversity and the percentage of naive T cells.

This CDR3 spans 17 amino acids. The germline V gene has CDR1 MNHEY and CDR2 SMNVEV (reference sequence). J was trimmed by 2 bases and V by 6 bases; bases with no gene match: 16. The sequenced sample was blood. The source is a man aged 80 or over in good health. The genes are TRBV27 and TRBJ2-7; 7 nucleotides agree with TRBD1. This CDR3 reads CASSSRQGVGSPYEQYF. The CDR3 region has the DNA TGTGCCAGCAGCAGTCGGCAGGGGGTGGGGAGCCCCTACGAGCAGTACTTC.